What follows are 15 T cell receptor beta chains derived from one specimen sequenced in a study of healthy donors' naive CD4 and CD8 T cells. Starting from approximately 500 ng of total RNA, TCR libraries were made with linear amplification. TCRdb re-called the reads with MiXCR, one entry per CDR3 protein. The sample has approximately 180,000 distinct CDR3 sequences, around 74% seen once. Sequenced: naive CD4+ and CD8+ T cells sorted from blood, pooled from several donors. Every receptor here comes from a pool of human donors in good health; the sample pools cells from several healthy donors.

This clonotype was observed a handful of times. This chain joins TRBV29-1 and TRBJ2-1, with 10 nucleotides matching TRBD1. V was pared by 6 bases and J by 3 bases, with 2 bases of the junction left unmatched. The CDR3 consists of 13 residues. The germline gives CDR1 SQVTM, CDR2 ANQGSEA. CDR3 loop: CSVGQGDYNEQFF. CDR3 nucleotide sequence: TGCAGCGTCGGACAGGGGGACTACAATGAGCAGTTCTTC.

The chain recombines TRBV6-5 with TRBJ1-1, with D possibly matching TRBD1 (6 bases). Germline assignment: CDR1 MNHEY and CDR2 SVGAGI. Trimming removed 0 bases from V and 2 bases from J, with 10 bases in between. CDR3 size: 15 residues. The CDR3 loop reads CASSYSNRVNTEAFF. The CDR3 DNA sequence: TGTGCCAGCAGTTACTCGAACAGGGTTAACACTGAAGCTTTCTTT.

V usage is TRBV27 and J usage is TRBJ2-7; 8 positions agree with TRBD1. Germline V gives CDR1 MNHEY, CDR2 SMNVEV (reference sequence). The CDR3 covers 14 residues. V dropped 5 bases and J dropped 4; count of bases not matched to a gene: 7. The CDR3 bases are TGTGCCAGCAGTCCCCGGACAGGGCGATACGAGCAGTACTTC. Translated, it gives CASSPRTGRYEQYF.

The CDR3 sequence is CASSQDQGEHETQYF. CDR3 bases: TGCGCCAGCAGCCAAGATCAGGGGGAGCATGAGACCCAGTACTTC. The genes are TRBV4-1 and TRBJ2-5; TRBD1 matches 7 bases. Germline V CDR1 and CDR2: MGHRA, YSYEKL. V was clipped by 0 bases and J by 5 bases; unmatched bases: 6. This CDR3 region has 15 residues.

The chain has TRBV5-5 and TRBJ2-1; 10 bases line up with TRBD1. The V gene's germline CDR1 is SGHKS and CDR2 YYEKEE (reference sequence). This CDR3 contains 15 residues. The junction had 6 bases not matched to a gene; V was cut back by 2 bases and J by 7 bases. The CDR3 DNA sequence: TGTGCCAGCAGCTTCGACAGGGGGCGCTTGAATGAGCAGTTCTTC. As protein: CASSFDRGRLNEQFF.

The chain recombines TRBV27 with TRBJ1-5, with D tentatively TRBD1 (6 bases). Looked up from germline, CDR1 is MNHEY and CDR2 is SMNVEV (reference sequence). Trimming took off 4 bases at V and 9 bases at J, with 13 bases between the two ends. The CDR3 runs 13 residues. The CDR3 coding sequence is TGTGCCAGCAGTTCCTCCTTGACAGGGCCCCAGCATTTT. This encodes CASSSSLTGPQHF.

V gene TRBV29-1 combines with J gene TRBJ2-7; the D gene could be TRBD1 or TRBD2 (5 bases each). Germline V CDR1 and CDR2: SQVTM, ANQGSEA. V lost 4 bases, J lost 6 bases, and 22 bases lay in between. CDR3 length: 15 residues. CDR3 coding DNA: TGCAGCGTTGCTGGTCCTCTCCTCGGGACGGGCGAGCAGTACTTC. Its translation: CSVAGPLLGTGEQYF.

The CDR3: CASSQDEDSPLHF. As DNA, the CDR3 is TGTGCCAGCAGCCAAGATGAGGATTCACCCCTCCACTTT. This chain connects TRBV4-2 to TRBJ1-6; D call uncertain. This CDR3 has 13 residues. Germline CDR1 reads LGHNA; CDR2 reads YNFKEQ. Trimming removed 0 bases from V and 8 bases from J, with 5 bases in between.

The CDR3 DNA is TGTGCCAGCAGCATTAGCGGGGAGCCAGATACGCAGTATTTT. This gives the protein CASSISGEPDTQYF. V usage is TRBV27 and J usage is TRBJ2-3; 8 nucleotides match TRBD2. Trimming removed 6 bases from V and 4 bases from J; junction bases left unmatched: 6. Per the germline V gene, CDR1 is MNHEY and CDR2 is SMNVEV (reference sequence). The length of the CDR3 is 14 residues.

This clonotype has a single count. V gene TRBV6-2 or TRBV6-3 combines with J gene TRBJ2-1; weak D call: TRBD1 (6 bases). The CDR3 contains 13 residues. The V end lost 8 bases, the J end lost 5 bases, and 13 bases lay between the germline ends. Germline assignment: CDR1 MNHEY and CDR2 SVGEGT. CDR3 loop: CASSGQTNNEQFF. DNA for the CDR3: TGTGCCAGCTCGGGACAAACCAACAATGAGCAGTTCTTC.

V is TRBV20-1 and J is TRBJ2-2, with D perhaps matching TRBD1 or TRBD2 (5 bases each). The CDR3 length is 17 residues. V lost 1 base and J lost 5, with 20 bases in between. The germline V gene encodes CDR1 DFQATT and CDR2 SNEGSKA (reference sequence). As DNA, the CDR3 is TGCAGTGCTAGAGTAATTGCGAGGGACCTGAGGACCGGGGAGCTGTTTTTT. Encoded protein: CSARVIARDLRTGELFF.

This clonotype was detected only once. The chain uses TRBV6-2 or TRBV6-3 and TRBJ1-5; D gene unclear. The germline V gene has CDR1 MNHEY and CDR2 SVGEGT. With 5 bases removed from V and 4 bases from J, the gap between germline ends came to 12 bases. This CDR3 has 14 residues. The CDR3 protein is CASSASTLNQPQHF. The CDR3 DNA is TGTGCCAGCAGTGCGTCGACCTTAAATCAGCCCCAGCATTTT.

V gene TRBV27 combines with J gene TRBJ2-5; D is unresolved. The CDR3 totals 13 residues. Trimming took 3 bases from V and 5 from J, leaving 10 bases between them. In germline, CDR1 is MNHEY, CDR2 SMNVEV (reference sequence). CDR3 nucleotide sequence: TGTGCCAGCAGTTTTTATCTGGGGGAGACCCAGTACTTC. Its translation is CASSFYLGETQYF.

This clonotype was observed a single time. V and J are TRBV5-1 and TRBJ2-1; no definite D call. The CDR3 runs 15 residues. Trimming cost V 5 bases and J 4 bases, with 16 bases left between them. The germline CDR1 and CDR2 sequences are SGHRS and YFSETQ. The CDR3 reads CASRWSPSQYNEQFF. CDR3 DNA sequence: TGCGCCAGCAGGTGGAGTCCCTCACAGTACAATGAGCAGTTCTTC.

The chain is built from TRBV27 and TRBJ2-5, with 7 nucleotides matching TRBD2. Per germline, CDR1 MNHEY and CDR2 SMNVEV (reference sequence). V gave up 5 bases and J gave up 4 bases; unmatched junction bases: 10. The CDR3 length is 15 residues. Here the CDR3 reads CASSPSGAPRETQYF. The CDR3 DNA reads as TGTGCCAGCAGTCCTAGCGGAGCCCCCCGAGAGACCCAGTACTTC.